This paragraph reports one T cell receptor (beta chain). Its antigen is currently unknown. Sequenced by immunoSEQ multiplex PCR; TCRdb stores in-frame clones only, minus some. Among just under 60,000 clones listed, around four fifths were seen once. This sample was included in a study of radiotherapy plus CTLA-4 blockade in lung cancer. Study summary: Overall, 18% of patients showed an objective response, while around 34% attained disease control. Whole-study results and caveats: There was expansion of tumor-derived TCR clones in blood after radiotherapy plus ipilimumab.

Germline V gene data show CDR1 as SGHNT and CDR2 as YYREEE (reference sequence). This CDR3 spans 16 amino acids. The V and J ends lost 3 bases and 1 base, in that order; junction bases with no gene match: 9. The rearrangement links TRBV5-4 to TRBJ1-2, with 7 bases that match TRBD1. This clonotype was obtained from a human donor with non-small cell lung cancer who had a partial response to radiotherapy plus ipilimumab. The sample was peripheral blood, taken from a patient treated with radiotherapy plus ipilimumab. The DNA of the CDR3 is TGTGCCAGCAGCTCGCACTCGGGACAGCTTAACTATGGCTACACCTTC. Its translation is CASSSHSGQLNYGYTF.